This entry is about one T cell receptor beta chain. No antigen is known for it. The data stem from a study of T-cell reconstitution after alpha-beta-depleted transplantation in children. Study results and limitations: Expanded graft clones, several hundred of them, were reportedly the source of alpha-beta T cells about two months after transplant. Several patients had high TCRbeta diversity at day 60; it came from surviving recipient T cells and thymic progenitors. Newly made T cells mostly supplied T-cell counts and diversity one year after transplant.

Using unique molecular identifiers, the investigators prepared the TCRbeta library. A single record per CDR3 protein comes from TCRdb applying MiXCR to the PCR reads. Here the sample spans around 600,000 distinct CDR3 sequences, more than 20% being singletons. The sample here was PBMCs, mostly from graft donor cells, taken 360 days after TCRalphabeta/CD19-depleted stem cell transplant. This TCR was sampled from a boy under two years old who had a stem cell transplant for acute myeloid leukemia, so the T cells may come from the graft donor.

As DNA, the CDR3 is TGTGCCATCAGTGGTCTGGGGGCAGGAGATACGCAGTATTTT. Its translation: CAISGLGAGDTQYF. The chain couples TRBV10-3 to TRBJ2-3; perhaps TRBD1 as D (6 bases). The V end was cut by 4 bases, the J end by 5 bases, with 13 bases between. Looked up from germline, CDR1 is ENHRY and CDR2 is SYGVKD. The CDR3 consists of 14 residues.